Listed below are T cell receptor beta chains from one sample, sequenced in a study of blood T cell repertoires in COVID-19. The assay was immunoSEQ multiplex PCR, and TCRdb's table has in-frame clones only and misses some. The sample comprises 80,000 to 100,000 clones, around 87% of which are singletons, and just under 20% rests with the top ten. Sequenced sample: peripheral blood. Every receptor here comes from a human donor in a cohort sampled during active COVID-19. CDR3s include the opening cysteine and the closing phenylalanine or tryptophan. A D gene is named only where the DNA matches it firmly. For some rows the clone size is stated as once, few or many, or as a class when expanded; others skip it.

DNA: TGTGCCAGCAGCCTTAGTGGACTAGCGGGAGCGCAGTATTTT
CDR3: CASSLSGLAGAQYF
V: TRBV5-4
D: TRBD2
size: .
J: TRBJ2-3

DNA: TGTGCCAGCAGCTTAGCCCTTAATTCACCCCTCCACTTT
CDR3: CASSLALNSPLHF
V: TRBV7-9
D: .
size: few
J: TRBJ1-6

DNA: TGTGCCAGTAGTACCCAATCAGGGGGAGTGGAGCAGTACTTC
CDR3: CASSTQSGGVEQYF
V: TRBV19
D: TRBD1
size: .
J: TRBJ2-7

DNA: TGCGCCAGCAGCCAAGGTTTCGGCCAAGAGACCCAGTACTTC
CDR3: CASSQGFGQETQYF
V: TRBV4-3
D: .
size: .
J: TRBJ2-5

DNA: TGTGCCAGCAGCTGGCCGGGGAGTGGTGAGCAGTTCTTC
CDR3: CASSWPGSGEQFF
V: TRBV5-8
D: .
size: .
J: TRBJ2-1

DNA: TGTGCCAGCAGCTTAGCGGCGGACTCTGGAAACACCATATATTTT
CDR3: CASSLAADSGNTIYF
V: TRBV7-6
D: .
size: once
J: TRBJ1-3

DNA: TGTGCCAGCAGCGGCGACACGAATCAGCCCCAGCATTTT
CDR3: CASSGDTNQPQHF
V: TRBV5-5
D: .
size: .
J: TRBJ1-5

DNA: TGTGCCAGTAGTATAGCTGCGAATAAGGAGACCCAGTACTTC
CDR3: CASSIAANKETQYF
V: TRBV19
D: .
size: .
J: TRBJ2-5

DNA: TGTGCCAGCAGTTACGGGCTAGCGGGGGAATACAATGAGCAGTTCTTC
CDR3: CASSYGLAGEYNEQFF
V: TRBV6-6
D: TRBD2
size: .
J: TRBJ2-1

DNA: TGTGCCAGCAGCTGGGACAGGGTCTCCTACGAGCAGTACTTC
CDR3: CASSWDRVSYEQYF
V: TRBV7-2
D: TRBD1
size: .
J: TRBJ2-7

DNA: TGCGCCAGCAGCCGACAAGCAAACAGGGTCGATACGCAGTATTTT
CDR3: CASSRQANRVDTQYF
V: TRBV4-3
D: .
size: .
J: TRBJ2-3

DNA: TGTGCCAGCAGTTCAATCAGGGCTGAGAACACTGAAGCTTTCTTT
CDR3: CASSSIRAENTEAFF
V: TRBV7-2
D: .
size: .
J: TRBJ1-1

DNA: TGTGCCAGCAGCTCGGGACTAGCGTTCAATGAGCAGTTCTTC
CDR3: CASSSGLAFNEQFF
V: TRBV7-3
D: TRBD2
size: .
J: TRBJ2-1

DNA: TGTGCCAGCAGCCAAGATCTAGGAAGTGAGCAGTTCTTC
CDR3: CASSQDLGSEQFF
V: TRBV3-1/TRBV3-2
D: .
size: .
J: TRBJ2-1

DNA: TGTGCCAGCAGCGTGACAGGGTATCCTCTCGAGCAGTACTTC
CDR3: CASSVTGYPLEQYF
V: TRBV6-5
D: TRBD1
size: .
J: TRBJ2-7

DNA: TGTGCCAGCAGCTTCTTGGCGGGTATCTACGAGCAGTACTTC
CDR3: CASSFLAGIYEQYF
V: TRBV7-8
D: .
size: .
J: TRBJ2-7

DNA: TGTGCCAGCAGTTTAGGGACAGGAGATGGCTACACCTTC
CDR3: CASSLGTGDGYTF
V: TRBV28
D: TRBD1
size: .
J: TRBJ1-2

DNA: TGTGCCAGCAGTTACTCTAGAGCCCCCGGGGAGCTGTTTTTT
CDR3: CASSYSRAPGELFF
V: TRBV6-5
D: .
size: .
J: TRBJ2-2

DNA: TGTGCCAGCAGCCAAGATTGGGCCCAGGGTGACTATGGCTACACCTTC
CDR3: CASSQDWAQGDYGYTF
V: TRBV3-1/TRBV3-2
D: .
size: few
J: TRBJ1-2

DNA: TGCAGCGTTGAGTTGGGAGACAGGGAATTAGATACGCAGTATTTT
CDR3: CSVELGDRELDTQYF
V: TRBV29-1
D: TRBD1
size: .
J: TRBJ2-3

DNA: TGTGCCAGCATTAGGGAGGTCACCGGGGAGCTGTTTTTT
CDR3: CASIREVTGELFF
V: TRBV2
D: .
size: .
J: TRBJ2-2

DNA: TGTGCCAGCAGTTACCTCAGGGGCGAGCAGTTCTTC
CDR3: CASSYLRGEQFF
V: TRBV6-5
D: .
size: .
J: TRBJ2-1

DNA: TGTGCCAGCAGTTACGCTCGAGGATTGGGCACTGAAGCTTTCTTT
CDR3: CASSYARGLGTEAFF
V: TRBV6-6
D: .
size: .
J: TRBJ1-1

DNA: TGTGCCAGCAGCCCAGGGACTAGCCTGGAGACCCAGTACTTC
CDR3: CASSPGTSLETQYF
V: TRBV9
D: TRBD2
size: .
J: TRBJ2-5

DNA: TGTGCCAGTAGCCCCGGGACAGGGCAAGATTCACCCCTCCACTTT
CDR3: CASSPGTGQDSPLHF
V: TRBV19
D: TRBD1
size: .
J: TRBJ1-6

DNA: TGTGCCAGCAGTGACAGGGAGGGGGAAAAACTGTTTTTT
CDR3: CASSDREGEKLFF
V: TRBV6-1
D: .
size: .
J: TRBJ1-4

DNA: TGTGCCAGCAGTGCCCTGGGGGCGGGAGGAATCGGAGAGACCCAGTACTTC
CDR3: CASSALGAGGIGETQYF
V: TRBV25-1
D: TRBD2
size: .
J: TRBJ2-5

DNA: TGTGCCAGCGTAGGATGGCGGGACGAGGTTAGCGGGACGAGCTCCTACAATGAGCAGTTCTTC
CDR3: CASVGWRDEVSGTSSYNEQFF
V: TRBV28
D: TRBD2
size: .
J: TRBJ2-1

DNA: TGTGCCAGCACCCTCCGGGGGACCCCGAACACCGGGGAGCTGTTTTTT
CDR3: CASTLRGTPNTGELFF
V: TRBV28
D: .
size: .
J: TRBJ2-2

DNA: TGTGCCAGCAGCTTAGTAGGGAGTAACACTGAAGCTTTCTTT
CDR3: CASSLVGSNTEAFF
V: TRBV11-1
D: .
size: .
J: TRBJ1-1

DNA: TGTGCCAGCAGTGGTGGGGACAGGGGCCTTATTAAAGCTTCTAACTATGGCTACACCTTC
CDR3: CASSGGDRGLIKASNYGYTF
V: TRBV2
D: TRBD1
size: .
J: TRBJ1-2

DNA: TGTGCCAGCAGCTTGGGCGTGAGGCTAGCGGGAGGGGATACGCAGTATTTT
CDR3: CASSLGVRLAGGDTQYF
V: TRBV5-8
D: TRBD2
size: .
J: TRBJ2-3

DNA: TGTGCCAGCAGGCGGGACCAGGATACGCAGTATTTT
CDR3: CASRRDQDTQYF
V: TRBV12-3/TRBV12-4
D: .
size: .
J: TRBJ2-3

DNA: TGTGCCAGTCCTAGGACTGAGAACGAGCAGTACTTC
CDR3: CASPRTENEQYF
V: TRBV19
D: .
size: .
J: TRBJ2-7

DNA: TGTGCCAGCAGTTTGAGCATTCCGAGTGCCTATGGCTACACCTTC
CDR3: CASSLSIPSAYGYTF
V: TRBV28
D: .
size: .
J: TRBJ1-2

DNA: TGTGCCAGCAGACTTGGGACAGGGGGCTTCTCCGGGGAGCTGTTTTTT
CDR3: CASRLGTGGFSGELFF
V: TRBV28
D: TRBD1
size: .
J: TRBJ2-2

DNA: TGTGCCAGCAGCTTACCAACTACTAGCGGGCCGACCGGGGAGCTGTTTTTT
CDR3: CASSLPTTSGPTGELFF
V: TRBV11-2
D: TRBD2
size: .
J: TRBJ2-2

DNA: TGTGCCACCGGGACAGGCCCCTCGATTAACTACAATGAGCAGTTCTTC
CDR3: CATGTGPSINYNEQFF
V: TRBV24-1
D: TRBD1
size: .
J: TRBJ2-1

DNA: TGCAGTGCTAGTCTAGACAGAAATCAGCCCAGCTCCTACGAGCAGTACTTC
CDR3: CSASLDRNQPSSYEQYF
V: TRBV20-1
D: .
size: .
J: TRBJ2-7

DNA: TGTGCCAGCAGCGTCACCCCAACAGCGGGCTCTGGAAACACCATATATTTT
CDR3: CASSVTPTAGSGNTIYF
V: TRBV9
D: .
size: .
J: TRBJ1-3

DNA: TGCGCCAGCAGACGCGTCGGGGAGGGAGCAATATACGAGCAGTACTTC
CDR3: CASRRVGEGAIYEQYF
V: TRBV4-1
D: TRBD2
size: .
J: TRBJ2-7

DNA: TGTGCCAGCAGCTTAGCGGGAGGAGCTCCCGGGGAGCTGTTTTTT
CDR3: CASSLAGGAPGELFF
V: TRBV5-4
D: TRBD2
size: .
J: TRBJ2-2

DNA: TGTGCCAGCAGCGTACAGGGGCTTCAGGGGGAAAAACTGTTTTTT
CDR3: CASSVQGLQGEKLFF
V: TRBV9
D: .
size: few
J: TRBJ1-4

DNA: TGTGCCAGCTCACCCCGGGACAGGGGAGACGGTGAAAAACTGTTTTTT
CDR3: CASSPRDRGDGEKLFF
V: TRBV18
D: TRBD1
size: once
J: TRBJ1-4

DNA: TGTGCCAGCTCACCAATTGGGGACTCCCGGGGTGAGCAGTTCTTC
CDR3: CASSPIGDSRGEQFF
V: TRBV18
D: .
size: .
J: TRBJ2-1

DNA: TGTGCCAGCAGCGCGCAGGGGGCGAACACCGGGGAGCTGTTTTTT
CDR3: CASSAQGANTGELFF
V: TRBV9
D: TRBD1
size: .
J: TRBJ2-2

DNA: TGTGCCAGCATCCTGGCAGGGGGCTCCGGGGAGCTGTTTTTT
CDR3: CASILAGGSGELFF
V: TRBV28
D: TRBD1
size: .
J: TRBJ2-2

DNA: TGTGCCAGCAGTTTGTCCCCAGGGGTCGAGACCCAGTACTTC
CDR3: CASSLSPGVETQYF
V: TRBV28
D: .
size: .
J: TRBJ2-5

DNA: TGTGCCAGCAGTTGGACAGGGGGTGGCACTGAAGCTTTCTTT
CDR3: CASSWTGGGTEAFF
V: TRBV27
D: TRBD1
size: .
J: TRBJ1-1

DNA: TGTGCCAGCAGCTTAGGAGGGCGCGGTGAAAAACTGTTTTTT
CDR3: CASSLGGRGEKLFF
V: TRBV7-2
D: .
size: .
J: TRBJ1-4

DNA: TGCGCCAGCAGCACCATTATAGCGGGAGGGCCGGACGAGCAGTACTTC
CDR3: CASSTIIAGGPDEQYF
V: TRBV5-1
D: TRBD2
size: .
J: TRBJ2-7